The T cell receptor (beta chain) described here comes from a study of PD-L1 blockade in urothelial cancer. The overall study: In about 2014 therapy began: atezolizumab 1,200 mg intravenously every 3 weeks. Prior chemotherapy regimens per patient numbered 0 to 3. Study-level points and caveats: The study found that durable-benefit patients expanded tumor-associated blood clones more at 3 weeks.

Germline V CDR1 and CDR2: SGDLS, YYNGEE. Trimming took 0 bases from V and 0 from J, leaving 14 bases between them. There are 17 residues in the CDR3. The assay was immunoSEQ multiplex PCR, and TCRdb's table has in-frame clones only and misses some. This sample carries more than 75,000 clones, roughly nine tenths of them seen once, and the ten largest clones take more than 8%. Note on this clone: Its antigen is not known.

The specimen was PBMCs, collected around atezolizumab (anti-PD-L1) treatment. The TCR comes from a man aged 55 to 70 with urothelial cancer. The V call is TRBV9, the J call TRBJ2-3, with D possibly TRBD2 on 7 matching bases. The CDR3 reads CASSVAEGGVSTDTQYF. CDR3 DNA sequence: TGTGCCAGCAGCGTAGCGGAGGGGGGGGTTAGCACAGATACGCAGTATTTT.